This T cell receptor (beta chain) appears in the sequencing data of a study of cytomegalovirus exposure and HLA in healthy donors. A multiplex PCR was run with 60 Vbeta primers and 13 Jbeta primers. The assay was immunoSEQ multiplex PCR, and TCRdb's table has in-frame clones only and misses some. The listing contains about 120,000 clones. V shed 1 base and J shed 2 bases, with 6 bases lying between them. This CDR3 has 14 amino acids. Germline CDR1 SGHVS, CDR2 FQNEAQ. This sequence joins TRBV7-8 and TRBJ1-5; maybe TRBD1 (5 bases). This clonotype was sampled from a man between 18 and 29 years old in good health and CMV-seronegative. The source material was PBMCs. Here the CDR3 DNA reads TGTGCCAGCAGCTTAGTAGGGGGCAATCAGCCCCAGCATTTT. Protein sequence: CASSLVGGNQPQHF.